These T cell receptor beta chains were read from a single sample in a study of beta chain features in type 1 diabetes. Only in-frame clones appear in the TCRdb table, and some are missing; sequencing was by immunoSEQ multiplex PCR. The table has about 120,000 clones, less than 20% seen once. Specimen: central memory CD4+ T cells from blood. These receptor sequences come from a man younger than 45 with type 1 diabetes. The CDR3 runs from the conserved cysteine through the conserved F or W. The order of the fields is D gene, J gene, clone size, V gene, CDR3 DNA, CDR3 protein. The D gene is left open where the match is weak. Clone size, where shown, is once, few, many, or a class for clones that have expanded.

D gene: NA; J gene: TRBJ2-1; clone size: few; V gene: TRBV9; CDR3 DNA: TGTGCCAGCAGCGTATTTAGCGGTACTGATGTTTTGAATGAGCAGTTCTTC; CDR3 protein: CASSVFSGTDVLNEQFF
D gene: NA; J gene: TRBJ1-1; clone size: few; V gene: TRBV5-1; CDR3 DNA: TGCGCCAGCAGCTTTGACAGGCCGAACACTGAAGCTTTCTTT; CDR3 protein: CASSFDRPNTEAFF
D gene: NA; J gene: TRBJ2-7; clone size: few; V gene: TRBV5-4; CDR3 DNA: TGTGCCAGCAGCTTGGGGAGCAGCTCCTACGAGCAGTACTTC; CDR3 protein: CASSLGSSSYEQYF
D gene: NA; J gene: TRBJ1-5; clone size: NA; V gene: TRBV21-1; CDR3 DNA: TGTGCCAGCAGCAAATATGCGCAGGAAGACATCAATCAGCCCCAGCATTTT; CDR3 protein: CASSKYAQEDINQPQHF
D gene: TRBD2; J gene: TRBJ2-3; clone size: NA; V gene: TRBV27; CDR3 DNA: TGTGCCGGCCGGCGCGGGGGGGCTACAGATACGCAGTATTTT; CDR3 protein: CAGRRGGATDTQYF
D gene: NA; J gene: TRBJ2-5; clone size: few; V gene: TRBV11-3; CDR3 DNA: TGTGCCAGCAGCTTAGACGGCTGGGAGACCCAGTACTTC; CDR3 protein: CASSLDGWETQYF
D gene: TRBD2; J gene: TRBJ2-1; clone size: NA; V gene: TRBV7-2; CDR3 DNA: TGTGCCAGCAGCGCCTCGGGACTAGACAGGAATGAGCAGTTCTTC; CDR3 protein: CASSASGLDRNEQFF
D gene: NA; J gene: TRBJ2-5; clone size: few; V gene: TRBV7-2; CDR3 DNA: TGTGCCAGCAGCTTAGTGGGGTCGGCCCAAGAGACCCAGTACTTC; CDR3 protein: CASSLVGSAQETQYF
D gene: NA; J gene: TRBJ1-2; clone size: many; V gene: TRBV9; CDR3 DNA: TGTGCCAGCAGCCCGGACAGTCGCAATGGCTACACCTTC; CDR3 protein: CASSPDSRNGYTF
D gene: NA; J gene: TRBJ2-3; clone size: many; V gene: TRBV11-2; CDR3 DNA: TGTGCCAGCAGCTCCAGGCAGGGTTCTGGGCGAGATACGCAGTATTTT; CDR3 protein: CASSSRQGSGRDTQYF
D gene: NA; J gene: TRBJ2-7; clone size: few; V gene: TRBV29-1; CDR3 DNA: TGCAGCGCTAGTCGTGGCACCTCCTACGAGCAGTACTTC; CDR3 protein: CSASRGTSYEQYF
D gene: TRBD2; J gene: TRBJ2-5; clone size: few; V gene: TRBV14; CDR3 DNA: TGTGCCAGCAGCACTAGCGGGGGTCGGGAGACCCAGTACTTC; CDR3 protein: CASSTSGGRETQYF
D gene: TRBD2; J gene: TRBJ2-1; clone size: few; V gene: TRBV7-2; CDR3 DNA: TGTGCCAGCAGCACCTCCCAACTAGCGGGGGTTAACAATGAGCAGTTCTTC; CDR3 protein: CASSTSQLAGVNNEQFF
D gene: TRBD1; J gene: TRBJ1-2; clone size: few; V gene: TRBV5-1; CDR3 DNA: TGCGCCAGCAGCGGAGGGACAGGGGTGGGCTATGGCTACACCTTC; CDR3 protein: CASSGGTGVGYGYTF
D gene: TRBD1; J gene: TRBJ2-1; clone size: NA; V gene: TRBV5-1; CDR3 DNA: TGCGCCAGCCGAGGACAGGGGTGGTCCAATGAGCAGTTCTTC; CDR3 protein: CASRGQGWSNEQFF
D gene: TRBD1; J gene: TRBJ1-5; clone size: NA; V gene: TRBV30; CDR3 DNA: TGTGCCTGGAGGCTGACAGGGGATCAGCCCCAGCATTTT; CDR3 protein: CAWRLTGDQPQHF
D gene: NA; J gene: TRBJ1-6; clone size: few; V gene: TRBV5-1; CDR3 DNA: TGCGCCAGCAGCTCCCAACAGGGCGAGGGTTCACCCCTCCACTTT; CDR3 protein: CASSSQQGEGSPLHF
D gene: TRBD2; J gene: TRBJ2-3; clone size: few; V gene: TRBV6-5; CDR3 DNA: TGTGCCAGCAGTTCCACCGGGACTACCACAGATACGCAGTATTTT; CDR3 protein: CASSSTGTTTDTQYF
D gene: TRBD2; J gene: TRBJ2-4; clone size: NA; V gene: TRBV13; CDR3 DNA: TGTGCCAGCAGCCCCCGAGCGGGGGGTCTCATCTTC; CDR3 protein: CASSPRAGGLIF
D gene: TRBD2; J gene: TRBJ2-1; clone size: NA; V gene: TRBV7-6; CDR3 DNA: TGTGCCAGCAGCTTTCGCGGGGGACGATACAATGAGCAGTTCTTC; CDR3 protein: CASSFRGGRYNEQFF
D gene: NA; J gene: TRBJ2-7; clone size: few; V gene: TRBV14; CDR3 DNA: TGTGCCAGCAGCCCAGAGAGGGGGACGAGCTCCTACGAGCAGTACTTC; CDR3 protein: CASSPERGTSSYEQYF
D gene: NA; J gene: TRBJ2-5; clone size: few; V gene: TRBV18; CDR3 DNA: TGTGCCAGCTCACCTCCATCGACAGAGGTTCAAGAGACCCAGTACTTC; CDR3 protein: CASSPPSTEVQETQYF
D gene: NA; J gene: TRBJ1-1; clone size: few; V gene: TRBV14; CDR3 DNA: TGTGCCAGTCTAGGGCCGGGGAACACTGAAGCTTTCTTT; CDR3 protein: CASLGPGNTEAFF
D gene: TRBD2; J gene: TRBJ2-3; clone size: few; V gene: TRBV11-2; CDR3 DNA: TGTGCCAGCAGCTTAGCGACTAGCACGTATTTT; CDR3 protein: CASSLATSTYF
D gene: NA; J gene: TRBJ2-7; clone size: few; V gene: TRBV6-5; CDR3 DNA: TGTGCCAGCAGTTACTCCGAGGCGTTCGGCGAGCAGTACTTC; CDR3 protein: CASSYSEAFGEQYF
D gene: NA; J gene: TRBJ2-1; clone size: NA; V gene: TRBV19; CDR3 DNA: TGTGCCAGTAGTATGGCCACTAGAAGGGATGAGCAGTTCTTC; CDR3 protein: CASSMATRRDEQFF
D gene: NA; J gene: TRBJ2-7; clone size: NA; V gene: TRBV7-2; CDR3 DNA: TGTGCCAGCAGCTCTTCTTCCGGGCGTTCCTACGAGCAGTACTTC; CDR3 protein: CASSSSSGRSYEQYF
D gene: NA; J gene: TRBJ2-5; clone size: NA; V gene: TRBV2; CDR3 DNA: TGTGCCAGCAAATCACAAGAGACCCAGTACTTC; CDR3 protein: CASKSQETQYF
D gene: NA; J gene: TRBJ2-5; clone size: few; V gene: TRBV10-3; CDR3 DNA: TGTGCCATCAGTGAGGGGAACGGAGAGACCCAGTACTTC; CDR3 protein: CAISEGNGETQYF
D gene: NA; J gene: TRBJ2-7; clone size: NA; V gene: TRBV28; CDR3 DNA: TGTGCCAGCAGTTGGGGGAACTTCAACGAGCAGTACTTC; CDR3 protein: CASSWGNFNEQYF
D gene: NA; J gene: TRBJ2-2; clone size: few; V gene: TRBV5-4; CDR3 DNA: TGTGCCAGCAGCACAGGGATCGGGGAGCTGTTTTTT; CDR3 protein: CASSTGIGELFF
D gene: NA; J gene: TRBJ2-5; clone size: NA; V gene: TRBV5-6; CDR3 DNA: TGTGCCAGCAGCTTGGGGCTAGCGAGCTTGAAGACCCAGTACTTC; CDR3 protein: CASSLGLASLKTQYF
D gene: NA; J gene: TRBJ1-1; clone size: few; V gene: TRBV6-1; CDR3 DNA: TGTGCCAGCAGTGAAATATTGGGACGGACCCTGAACACTGAAGCTTTCTTT; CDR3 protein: CASSEILGRTLNTEAFF
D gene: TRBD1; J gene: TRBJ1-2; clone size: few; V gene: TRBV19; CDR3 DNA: TGTGCCTCCAGCGCAGGGGGAGGCTACACCTTC; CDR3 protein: CASSAGGGYTF
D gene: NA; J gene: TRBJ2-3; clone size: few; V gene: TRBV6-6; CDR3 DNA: TGTGCCAGCAGTCTCGCGGGGAAAGATACGCAGTATTTT; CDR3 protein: CASSLAGKDTQYF
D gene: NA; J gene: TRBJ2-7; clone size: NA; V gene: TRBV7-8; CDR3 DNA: TGTGCCAGCAGCTACATGAGGACAGCCTACGAGCAGTACTTC; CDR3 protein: CASSYMRTAYEQYF
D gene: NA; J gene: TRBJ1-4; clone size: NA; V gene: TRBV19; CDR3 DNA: TGTGCCAGTATTGAAAGAGGGGGAACTAATGAAAAACTGTTTTTT; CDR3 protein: CASIERGGTNEKLFF
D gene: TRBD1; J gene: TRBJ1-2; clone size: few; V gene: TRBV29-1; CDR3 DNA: TGCAGCGTTGTAGGCAGGGGGCTAGGAGACTATGGCTACACCTTC; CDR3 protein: CSVVGRGLGDYGYTF
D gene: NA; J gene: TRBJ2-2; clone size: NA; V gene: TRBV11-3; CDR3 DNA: TGTGCCAGCAGCTTAGATTCCCTGGTAGGGAACACCGGGGAGCTGTTTTTT; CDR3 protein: CASSLDSLVGNTGELFF
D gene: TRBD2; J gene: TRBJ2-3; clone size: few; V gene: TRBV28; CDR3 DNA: TGTGCCAGCAGTTTAGGCGGGGGGGCCTTTGATACGCAGTATTTT; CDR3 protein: CASSLGGGAFDTQYF